This T cell receptor beta chain was documented in a study of post-analysis software for immune sequencing data. Study-level points and caveats: In patients, five TRBV segments were more frequent than in controls, with TRBV5-6, TRBV5-1 and TRBV20-1 among them. Controls showed significantly higher normalized Chao1 diversity than did multiple sclerosis patients.

The TCR beta cDNA libraries contained unique molecular identifiers. TCRdb redid the calling of the PCR reads with MiXCR, one entry per CDR3 protein. The data hold roughly 570,000 distinct CDR3 sequences, with under 40% observed a single time. This clonotype was recorded at least ten times. Its specificity is unknown. This CDR3 has 12 residues. Per the germline V gene, CDR1 is DFQATT and CDR2 is SNEGSKA (reference sequence). V shed 1 base and J shed 5 bases, with 8 bases lying between them. The sequencing sample was made of blood. The receptor's source is a girl between 2 and 17 years old with multiple sclerosis. V usage is TRBV20-1 and J usage is TRBJ2-5; D not certain. The CDR3: CSARGLVETQYF. CDR3 nucleotides: TGCAGTGCTAGAGGGCTAGTCGAGACCCAGTACTTC.